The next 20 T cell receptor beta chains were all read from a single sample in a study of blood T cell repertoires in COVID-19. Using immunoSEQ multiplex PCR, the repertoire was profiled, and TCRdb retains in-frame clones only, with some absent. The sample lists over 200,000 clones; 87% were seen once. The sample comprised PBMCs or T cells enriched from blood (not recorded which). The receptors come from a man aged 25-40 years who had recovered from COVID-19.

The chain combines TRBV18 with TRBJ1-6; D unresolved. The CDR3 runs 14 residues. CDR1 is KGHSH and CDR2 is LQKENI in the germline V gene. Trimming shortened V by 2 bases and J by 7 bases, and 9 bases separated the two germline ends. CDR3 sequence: CASSPDTPNSPLHF. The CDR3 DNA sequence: TGTGCCAGCTCACCAGACACCCCAAATTCACCCCTCCACTTT.

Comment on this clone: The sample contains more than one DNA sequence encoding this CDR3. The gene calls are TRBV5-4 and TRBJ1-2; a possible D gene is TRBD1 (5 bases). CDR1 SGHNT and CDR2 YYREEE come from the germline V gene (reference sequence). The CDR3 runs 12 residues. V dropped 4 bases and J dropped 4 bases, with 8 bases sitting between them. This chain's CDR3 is CASSRDSYGYTF. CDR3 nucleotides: TGTGCCAGCAGCCGCGACAGCTATGGCTACACCTTC.

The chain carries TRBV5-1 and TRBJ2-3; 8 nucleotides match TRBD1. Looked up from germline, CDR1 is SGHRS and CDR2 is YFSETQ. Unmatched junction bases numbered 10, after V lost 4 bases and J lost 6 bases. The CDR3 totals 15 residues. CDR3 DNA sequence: TGCGCCAGCAGCGAACAGGGGGAAGGGTGGGATACGCAGTATTTT. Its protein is CASSEQGEGWDTQYF.

CDR3 region: CSVTPSSYEQYF. CDR3 DNA sequence: TGCAGCGTGACACCGAGCTCCTACGAGCAGTACTTC. The chain uses TRBV29-1 and TRBJ2-7; D is unclear. Germline lookup yields CDR1 SQVTM and CDR2 ANQGSEA. The CDR3 totals 12 residues. The V gene lost 6 bases and the J gene lost 0 bases, with 9 bases spanning the gap.

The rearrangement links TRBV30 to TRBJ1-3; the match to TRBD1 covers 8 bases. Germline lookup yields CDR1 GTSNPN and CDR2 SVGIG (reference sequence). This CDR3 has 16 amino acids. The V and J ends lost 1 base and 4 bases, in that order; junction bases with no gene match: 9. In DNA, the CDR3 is TGTGCCTGGAGTGGGACAGGGCGGCTGATAGGAAACACCATATATTTT. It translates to CAWSGTGRLIGNTIYF.

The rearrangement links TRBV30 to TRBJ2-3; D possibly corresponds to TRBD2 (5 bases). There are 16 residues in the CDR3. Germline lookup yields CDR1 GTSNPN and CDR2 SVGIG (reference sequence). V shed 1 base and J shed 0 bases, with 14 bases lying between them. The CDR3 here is CAWSEGSAVSTDTQYF. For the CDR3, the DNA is TGTGCCTGGAGTGAAGGTAGCGCAGTTAGCACAGATACGCAGTATTTT.

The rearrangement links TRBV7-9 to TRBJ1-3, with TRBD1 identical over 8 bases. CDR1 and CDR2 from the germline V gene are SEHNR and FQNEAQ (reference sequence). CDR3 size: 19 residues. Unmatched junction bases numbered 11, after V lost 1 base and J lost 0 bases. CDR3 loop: CASSLGVRDRSFSGNTIYF. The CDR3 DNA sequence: TGTGCCAGCAGCTTAGGGGTCCGGGACAGGTCATTCTCTGGAAACACCATATATTTT.

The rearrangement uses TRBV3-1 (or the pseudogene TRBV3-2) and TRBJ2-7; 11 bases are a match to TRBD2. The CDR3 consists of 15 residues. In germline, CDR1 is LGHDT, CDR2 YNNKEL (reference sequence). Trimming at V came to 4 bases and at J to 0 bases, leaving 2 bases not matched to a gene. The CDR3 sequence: CASSLTSGTSYEQYF. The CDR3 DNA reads TGTGCCAGCAGCCTGACTAGCGGGACCTCCTACGAGCAGTACTTC.

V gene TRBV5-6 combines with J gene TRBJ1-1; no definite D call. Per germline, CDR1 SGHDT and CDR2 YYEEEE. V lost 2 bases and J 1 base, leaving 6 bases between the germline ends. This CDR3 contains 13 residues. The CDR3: CASSFQANTEAFF. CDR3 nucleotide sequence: TGTGCCAGCAGCTTTCAAGCGAACACTGAAGCTTTCTTT.

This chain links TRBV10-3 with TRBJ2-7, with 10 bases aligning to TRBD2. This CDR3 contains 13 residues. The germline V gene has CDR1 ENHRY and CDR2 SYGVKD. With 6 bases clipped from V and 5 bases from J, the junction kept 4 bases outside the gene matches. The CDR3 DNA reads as TGTGCCATCAGACTAGCGGGGCGTGACGAGCAGTACTTC. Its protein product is CAIRLAGRDEQYF.

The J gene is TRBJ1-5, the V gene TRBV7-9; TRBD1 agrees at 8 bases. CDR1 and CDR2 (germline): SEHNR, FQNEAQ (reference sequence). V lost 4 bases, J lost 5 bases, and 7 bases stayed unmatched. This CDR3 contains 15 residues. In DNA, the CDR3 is TGTGCCAGCAGCTCCTGGACAGGGCAGGATCAGCCCCAGCATTTT. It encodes CASSSWTGQDQPQHF.

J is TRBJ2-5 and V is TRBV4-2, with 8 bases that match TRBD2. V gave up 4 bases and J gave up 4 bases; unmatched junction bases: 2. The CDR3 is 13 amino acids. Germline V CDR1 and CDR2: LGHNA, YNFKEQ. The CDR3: CASSRRGGETQYF. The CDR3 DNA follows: TGTGCCAGCAGCCGACGGGGGGGAGAGACCCAGTACTTC.

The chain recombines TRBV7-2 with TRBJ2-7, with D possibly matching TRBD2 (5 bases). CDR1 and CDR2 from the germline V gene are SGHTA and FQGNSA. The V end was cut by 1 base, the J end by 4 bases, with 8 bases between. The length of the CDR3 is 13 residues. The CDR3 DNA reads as TGTGCCAGCAGCTTAGGTCCGGGGTACGAGCAGTACTTC. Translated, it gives CASSLGPGYEQYF.

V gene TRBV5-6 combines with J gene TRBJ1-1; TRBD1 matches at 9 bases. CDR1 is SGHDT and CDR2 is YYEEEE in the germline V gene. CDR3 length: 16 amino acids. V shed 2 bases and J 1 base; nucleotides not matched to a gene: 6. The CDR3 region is CASSFPPGQGNTEAFF. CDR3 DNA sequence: TGTGCCAGCAGCTTTCCACCGGGACAGGGGAACACTGAAGCTTTCTTT.

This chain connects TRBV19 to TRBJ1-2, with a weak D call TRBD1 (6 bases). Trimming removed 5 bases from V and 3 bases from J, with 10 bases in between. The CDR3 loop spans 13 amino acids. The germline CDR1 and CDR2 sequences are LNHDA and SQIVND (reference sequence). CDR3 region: CASSYRDDYGYTF. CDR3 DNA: TGTGCCAGTAGTTACAGGGACGACTATGGCTACACCTTC.

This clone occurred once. CDR3 nucleotides: TGTGCCAGCAGCCCGGGACTAGCTCTAGATACGCAGTATTTT. This codes for CASSPGLALDTQYF. The V gene is TRBV2, the J gene TRBJ2-3; 9 bases map to TRBD2. Unmatched junction bases numbered 6, after V lost 6 bases and J lost 5 bases. Germline CDR1 reads SNHLY; CDR2 reads FYNNEI. The CDR3 has 14 residues.

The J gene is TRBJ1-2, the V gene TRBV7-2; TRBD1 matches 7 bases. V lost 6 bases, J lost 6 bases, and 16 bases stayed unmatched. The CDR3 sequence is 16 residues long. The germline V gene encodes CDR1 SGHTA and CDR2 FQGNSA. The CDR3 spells CASSQYPQGPKDGYTF. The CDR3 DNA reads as TGTGCCAGCAGTCAATACCCACAGGGGCCAAAGGATGGCTACACCTTC.

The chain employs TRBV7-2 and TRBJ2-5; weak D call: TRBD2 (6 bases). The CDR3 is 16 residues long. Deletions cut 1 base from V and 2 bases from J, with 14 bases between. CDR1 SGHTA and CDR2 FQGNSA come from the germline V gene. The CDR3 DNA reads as TGTGCCAGCAGCTTAGTGTCTAGCGTGCTACAAGAGACCCAGTACTTC. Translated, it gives CASSLVSSVLQETQYF.

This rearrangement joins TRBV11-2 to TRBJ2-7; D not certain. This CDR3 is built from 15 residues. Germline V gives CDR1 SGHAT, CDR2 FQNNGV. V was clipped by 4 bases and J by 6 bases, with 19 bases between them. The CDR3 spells CASSSPPRSPFEQYF. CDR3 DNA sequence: TGTGCCAGCAGCTCCCCCCCTAGGAGCCCCTTCGAGCAGTACTTC. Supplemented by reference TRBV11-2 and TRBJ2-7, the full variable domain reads EAGVAQSPRYKIIEKRQSVAFWCNPISGHATLYWYQQILGQGPKLLIQFQNNGVVDDSQLPKDRFSAERLKGVDSTLKIQPAKLEDSAVYLCASSSPPRSPFEQYFGPGTRLTVT.

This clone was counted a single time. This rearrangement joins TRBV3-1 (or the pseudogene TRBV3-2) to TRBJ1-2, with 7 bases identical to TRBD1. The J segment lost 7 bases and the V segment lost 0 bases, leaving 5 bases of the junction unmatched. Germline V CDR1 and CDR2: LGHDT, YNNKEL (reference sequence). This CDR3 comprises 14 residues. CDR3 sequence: CASSQDRGTGGYTF. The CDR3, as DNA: TGTGCCAGCAGCCAAGACAGGGGGACCGGTGGCTACACCTTC.